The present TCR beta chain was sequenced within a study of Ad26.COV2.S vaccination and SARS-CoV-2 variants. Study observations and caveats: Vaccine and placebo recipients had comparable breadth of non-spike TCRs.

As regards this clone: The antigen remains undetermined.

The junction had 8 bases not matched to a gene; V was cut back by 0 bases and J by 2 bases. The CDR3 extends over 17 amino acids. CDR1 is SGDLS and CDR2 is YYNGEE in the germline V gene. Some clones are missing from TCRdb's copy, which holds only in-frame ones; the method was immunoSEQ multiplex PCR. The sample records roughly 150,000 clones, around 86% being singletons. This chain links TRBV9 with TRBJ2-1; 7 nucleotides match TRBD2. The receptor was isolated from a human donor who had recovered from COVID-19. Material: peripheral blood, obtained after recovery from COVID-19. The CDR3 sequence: CASSVGRLAWPYNEQFF. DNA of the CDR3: TGTGCCAGCAGCGTAGGGCGACTAGCTTGGCCCTACAATGAGCAGTTCTTC.